This record covers a single T cell receptor beta chain. There is no known antigen for this receptor. Per-nucleotide qualities are absent, and no much larger clonotype sits a single base away. Patients with autoimmune disease history or receiving systemic immunosuppression were excluded from the trial. In every dose cohort, peripheral blood was drawn for TCR sequencing at baseline, cycle 4 day 1, and cycle 7 day 1. The samples were drawn from a first-in-human, open-label, multicenter phase I dose-escalation trial of ivuxolimab. Adults with locally advanced or metastatic head and neck squamous cell, hepatocellular, melanoma or renal cell carcinoma were enrolled in the trial. Before TCR sequencing, CD4+ T cells and CD8+ T cells from peripheral blood were sorted into separate populations. For sequencing of the TCRbeta CDR3 region, genomic DNA was extracted from the sorted cells. The immunoSEQ Assay was used for sequencing of TCRbeta CDR3 regions. TCRdb's version of the immuneACCESS table is confined to in-frame rearrangements and falls short of the full clone set. An unresolved V gene accounts for under half of the shortfall where checked; the remainder is of unknown origin. The sample records more than 85,000 clones, roughly nine tenths of which are singletons. About 0.31% of the sample lies in the top ten.

Reading from cysteine to phenylalanine, the CDR3 counts 15 amino acids. CDR3 DNA is the only sequence kept; it has 45 bases, read in frame from the first base. The germline V gene yields MNHEY for CDR1 and SVGAGI for CDR2. Unmatched junction bases come to 4, with V trimmed by 4 bases and J by 4 bases. This entry comes from a study of OX40 agonist ivuxolimab in advanced cancers. Background for the entire study: Ivuxolimab was a fully human IgG2 agonistic monoclonal antibody targeting the costimulatory receptor OX40 (CD134). Intravenous ivuxolimab was administered to patients every 2 weeks at six dose levels: 0.01, 0.1, 0.3, 1.5, 3 and 10 mg/kg. Of the approximately 50 patients in dose escalation, about 19 had hepatocellular carcinoma, approximately 15 had melanoma, 9 had renal cell carcinoma and 9 had head and neck cancer. A male proportion of about 79% and a mean age of roughly 55 years, ranging from roughly 23 to 90, were recorded for the dose-escalation cohort. Patients were allowed to have had prior anti-PD-1, anti-PD-L1 or anti-CTLA-4 therapy, and about 40% of the dose-escalation patients had been treated with checkpoint inhibitors. Partial responses were achieved by three dose-escalation patients, of whom one had hepatocellular carcinoma and two had cutaneous melanoma. The purpose of peripheral TCRbeta sequencing was to test whether ivuxolimab changed TCR sequence diversity and led to clonal T-cell expansion. The paper reports the monotherapy dose-escalation portion (N of about 54 patients) of the phase I ivuxolimab trial.

General study outcomes and caveats: Low levels of normalized T-cell clonal expansion were also seen in some nonresponding patients. After ivuxolimab, expanded clones were on average more numerous among CD8+ T cells than among CD4+ T cells. Clonal expansion of both CD4+ and CD8+ blood T cells was observed from baseline to week 6 at doses 0.1 to 3.0 mg/kg. The antigen specificity of the peripheral T cells that underwent clonal expansion was not determined. In partial responders in the 0.1-3.0 mg/kg groups, normalized peripheral clonal expansion was found to be among the lowest, especially among CD8+ T cells.

The sequencing used CD4+ or CD8+ T cells sorted from blood, collected in a trial of the OX40 agonist ivuxolimab. The origin of this receptor is an adult with an advanced solid tumor such as melanoma, head and neck, liver or kidney cancer. The rearranged chain carries TRBV6-5 and TRBJ2-2; TRBD2 matches 9 bases in the middle. The CDR3 reads CASSFLAGVTGELFF. Here is the DNA: TGTGCCAGCAGTTTTTTAGCGGGAGTCACCGGGGAGCTGTTTTTT.